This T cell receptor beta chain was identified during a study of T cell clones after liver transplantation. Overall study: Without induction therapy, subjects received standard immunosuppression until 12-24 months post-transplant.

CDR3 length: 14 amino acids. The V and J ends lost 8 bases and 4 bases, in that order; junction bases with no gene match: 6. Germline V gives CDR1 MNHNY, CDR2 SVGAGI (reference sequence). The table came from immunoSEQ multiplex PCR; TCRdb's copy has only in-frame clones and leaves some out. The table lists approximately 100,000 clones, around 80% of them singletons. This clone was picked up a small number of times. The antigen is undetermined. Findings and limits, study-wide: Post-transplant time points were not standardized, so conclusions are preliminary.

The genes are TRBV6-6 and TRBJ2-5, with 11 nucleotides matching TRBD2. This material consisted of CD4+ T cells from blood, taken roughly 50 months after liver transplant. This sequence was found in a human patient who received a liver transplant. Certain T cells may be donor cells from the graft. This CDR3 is CASGGTSGIETQYF. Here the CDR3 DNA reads TGTGCCAGCGGAGGGACTAGCGGAATAGAGACCCAGTACTTC.